These T cell receptor beta chains were read from a single sample in a study of cytomegalovirus exposure and HLA in healthy donors. Profiling relied on immunoSEQ multiplex PCR, and the TCRdb table lists in-frame clones only, not all of them. The sample has about 110,000 clones, around 70% seen once. Sequenced input: PBMCs. These receptors originate from a woman aged 35 to 49 in good health and CMV-seropositive. Both conserved end residues are part of each CDR3. D genes are given only for firm matches. Rows may omit the clone size; those that give it use once, few, many or a size class.

abundance	j_gene	v_gene	d_gene	CDR3aa	CDR3nt
-	TRBJ1-5	TRBV27	-	CASSLFGGLGNQPQHF	TGTGCCAGCAGTTTATTTGGGGGGTTGGGCAATCAGCCCCAGCATTTT
-	TRBJ1-3	TRBV9	-	CASSVASSGNTIYF	TGTGCCAGCAGCGTAGCTAGTTCTGGAAACACCATATATTTT
-	TRBJ2-3	TRBV9	TRBD1	CASSIRRDRVTDTQYF	TGTGCCAGCAGCATTCGCCGGGACAGGGTGACAGATACGCAGTATTTT
-	TRBJ2-5	TRBV7-3	-	CASSLTHGGGEETQYF	TGTGCCAGCAGCTTAACGCATGGCGGGGGCGAAGAGACCCAGTACTTC
-	TRBJ1-1	TRBV6-5	TRBD1	CASSRAAGQGTEAFF	TGTGCCAGCAGTAGGGCGGCTGGACAGGGCACTGAAGCTTTCTTT
few	TRBJ1-1	TRBV11-1	-	CASSQTPTTEAFF	TGTGCCAGCAGCCAAACGCCTACCACTGAAGCTTTCTTT
-	TRBJ2-3	TRBV18	-	CASSPQGYTDTQYF	TGTGCCAGCTCACCACAGGGGTATACAGATACGCAGTATTTT
-	TRBJ2-7	TRBV7-8	-	CASSQKRLYEQYF	TGTGCCAGCAGCCAAAAACGGTTGTACGAGCAGTACTTC
-	TRBJ1-4	TRBV5-4	TRBD1	CASSEGQARNEKLFF	TGTGCCAGCAGCGAAGGACAGGCACGTAATGAAAAACTGTTTTTT
few	TRBJ1-1	TRBV7-9	-	CASSVQEFGANTEAFF	TGTGCCAGCAGCGTACAGGAGTTCGGAGCGAACACTGAAGCTTTCTTT
-	TRBJ2-5	TRBV30	-	CAWSVVAGFETQYF	TGTGCCTGGAGTGTAGTAGCCGGGTTTGAGACCCAGTACTTC